Listed below are T cell receptor beta chains from one sample, sequenced in a study of T-cell memory formation after mild COVID-19. TCRdb passed the 5' RACE reads through MiXCR, listing each CDR3 protein once. The data show a few hundred thousand distinct CDR3 sequences, roughly 20% seen once. The material sequenced was PBMCs or a T cell subset sorted from them (not recorded which). The source of these receptors is an adult woman who had mild COVID-19 (a few samples of this study predate the infection). Cell type and time point are not known. CDR3s include the opening cysteine and the closing phenylalanine or tryptophan. The order of the fields is D gene, V gene, J gene, CDR3 length, clone size, CDR3 protein, CDR3 DNA. D genes are given only for firm matches. Some rows have no size entry. The others give once, few or many, or a class for an expanded clone.

.	TRBV6-5	TRBJ2-1	16	many	CASSYSASSGSNEQFF	TGTGCCAGCAGTTACTCGGCTAGCTCTGGCAGTAATGAGCAGTTCTTC
.	TRBV29-1	TRBJ2-7	11	few	CSVKQGYEQYF	TGCAGCGTGAAACAGGGCTACGAGCAGTACTTC
TRBD1	TRBV10-3	TRBJ1-6	13	.	CAIRQGENSPLHF	TGTGCCATTCGACAGGGGGAAAATTCACCCCTCCACTTT
TRBD2	TRBV3-1	TRBJ2-3	15	.	CASSSTSGEGDTQYF	TGTGCCAGCAGCTCCACCAGCGGGGAGGGGGATACGCAGTATTTT
.	TRBV7-3	TRBJ2-7	14	.	CASSQVEGPHEQYF	TGTGCCAGCAGCCAGGTGGAGGGCCCCCACGAGCAGTACTTC
.	TRBV7-9	TRBJ2-5	14	many	CASSYTGVQETQYF	TGTGCCAGCAGTTATACAGGAGTACAAGAGACCCAGTACTTC
.	TRBV20-1	TRBJ2-7	13	.	CSARDFLAGEQYF	TGCAGTGCTAGAGATTTCTTGGCGGGCGAGCAGTACTTC
TRBD2	TRBV7-6	TRBJ2-5	14	few	CASSKAGGLETQYF	TGTGCCAGCAGCAAAGCGGGAGGGTTGGAGACCCAGTACTTC
.	TRBV7-3	TRBJ2-2	14	few	CASSFQPNTGELFF	TGTGCCAGCAGCTTTCAGCCAAACACCGGGGAGCTGTTTTTT
.	TRBV6-1	TRBJ1-1	15	.	CASSEGGVPDTEAFF	TGTGCCAGCTCAGAGGGTGGGGTTCCGGACACTGAAGCTTTCTTT
TRBD1	TRBV29-1	TRBJ2-2	14	few	CSVEGDRNTGELFF	TGCAGCGTTGAAGGGGACAGAAACACCGGGGAGCTGTTTTTT
.	TRBV6-2/TRBV6-3	TRBJ1-1	13	.	CASSYDRRTEAFF	TGTGCCAGCAGTTACGACAGGCGCACTGAAGCTTTCTTT
TRBD1	TRBV20-1	TRBJ2-7	13	.	CSAETGHSYEQYF	TGCAGTGCCGAGACAGGGCACTCCTACGAGCAGTACTTC
.	TRBV7-2	TRBJ2-1	15	few	CASSSSGFSYNEQFF	TGTGCCAGCAGCTCCAGCGGGTTCTCCTACAATGAGCAGTTCTTC
.	TRBV5-1	TRBJ2-1	15	.	CASTRTGLPSNEQFF	TGCGCCAGCACCCGAACAGGGCTCCCTTCCAATGAGCAGTTCTTC
.	TRBV12-3/TRBV12-4	TRBJ2-7	13	few	CASSLGQYYEQYF	TGTGCCAGCAGTTTAGGCCAATACTACGAGCAGTACTTC
TRBD1	TRBV5-1	TRBJ2-7	14	few	CASGTGLFTDEQYF	TGCGCCAGCGGGACAGGGCTCTTTACTGACGAGCAGTACTTC
.	TRBV3-1	TRBJ2-7	15	.	CASSQDELTRYEQYF	TGTGCCAGCAGCCAAGATGAGCTAACGAGGTACGAGCAGTACTTC
.	TRBV6-5	TRBJ1-5	13	many	CASSSWSNQPQHF	TGTGCCAGCAGTTCATGGAGCAATCAGCCCCAGCATTTT
.	TRBV15	TRBJ1-6	14	few	CATSRDGRNSPLHF	TGTGCCACCAGCAGAGATGGTAGGAATTCACCCCTCCACTTT
.	TRBV7-3	TRBJ2-5	14	few	CASSLSADQETQYF	TGTGCCAGCAGCTTATCAGCGGACCAAGAGACCCAGTACTTC
TRBD2	TRBV4-2	TRBJ2-1	15	.	CASSQGTSGNDEQFF	TGTGCCAGCAGCCAAGGGACTAGCGGGAACGATGAGCAGTTCTTC
.	TRBV6-5	TRBJ1-1	15	few	CASSYRSVGKTEAFF	TGTGCCAGCAGTTACCGGTCGGTGGGGAAAACTGAAGCTTTCTTT
.	TRBV7-9	TRBJ1-1	15	.	CASSSGFQGNTEAFF	TGTGCCAGCAGCTCCGGGTTTCAGGGGAACACTGAAGCTTTCTTT
TRBD2	TRBV19	TRBJ2-1	15	few	CASSISAGGGNEQFF	TGTGCCAGTAGTATCTCGGCGGGAGGTGGCAATGAGCAGTTCTTC
.	TRBV29-1	TRBJ2-7	13	.	CSVVKDTSYEQYF	TGCAGCGTTGTAAAGGACACCTCCTACGAGCAGTACTTC
.	TRBV19	TRBJ1-5	12	.	CASRAGDQPQHF	TGTGCCAGTAGAGCAGGGGACCAGCCCCAGCATTTT
.	TRBV5-1	TRBJ2-7	14	few	CASSLDSLAYEQYF	TGCGCCAGCAGCTTGGACAGCCTAGCCTACGAGCAGTACTTC
.	TRBV20-1	TRBJ1-1	13	.	CSAGGGSNTEAFF	TGCAGTGCCGGCGGCGGGTCCAACACTGAAGCTTTCTTT
.	TRBV18	TRBJ2-5	13	.	CASSADPPETQYF	TGTGCCAGCTCAGCGGACCCCCCAGAGACCCAGTACTTC
.	TRBV6-5	TRBJ2-1	19	few	CASSYEAVGTGFRDNEQFF	TGTGCCAGCAGTTATGAGGCTGTAGGAACAGGCTTCCGCGACAATGAGCAGTTCTTC
.	TRBV5-6	TRBJ2-7	13	few	CASSLEPAYEQYF	TGTGCCAGCAGCTTGGAACCAGCCTACGAGCAGTACTTC
.	TRBV29-1	TRBJ1-2	14	few	CSVAPGTGLRFDTF	.
TRBD1	TRBV6-6	TRBJ2-7	14	.	CASRGRTGTNEQYF	TGTGCCAGCAGGGGACGGACAGGGACGAACGAGCAGTACTTC
TRBD1	TRBV10-3	TRBJ1-6	15	.	CAISVAGQGHSPLHF	TGTGCCATCAGTGTCGCGGGACAGGGACACTCACCCCTCCACTTT
TRBD1	TRBV5-4	TRBJ2-7	15	.	CASSELGTGAYEQYF	TGTGCCAGCAGCGAGCTCGGGACAGGGGCCTACGAGCAGTACTTC
.	TRBV2	TRBJ2-1	15	few	CASSTGGRAYNEQFF	TGTGCCAGCAGTACAGGGGGGAGGGCCTACAATGAGCAGTTCTTC
.	TRBV6-5	TRBJ2-2	15	few	CASSTNAGQSGELFF	TGTGCCAGCAGTACAAACGCCGGACAGTCCGGGGAGCTGTTTTTT
.	TRBV3-1	TRBJ2-2	14	.	CASSQVRSTGELFF	TGTGCCAGCAGCCAAGTTAGGAGCACCGGGGAGCTGTTTTTT
.	TRBV7-7	TRBJ2-1	14	.	CASSLAFRGNEQFF	TGTGCTAGCAGCTTAGCGTTCAGGGGAAATGAGCAGTTCTTC
.	TRBV24-1	TRBJ2-5	15	.	CATSDLNRQEETQYF	TGTGCCACCAGTGATTTAAACCGTCAGGAAGAGACCCAGTACTTC
.	TRBV12-3/TRBV12-4	TRBJ1-1	14	.	CASSLSTGNTEAFF	TGTGCCAGCAGTTTAAGTACAGGGAACACTGAAGCTTTCTTT
.	TRBV12-3/TRBV12-4	TRBJ2-7	13	few	CASTLGGNYEQYF	TGTGCCAGCACCTTAGGGGGTAACTACGAGCAGTACTTC
TRBD1	TRBV30	TRBJ2-7	12	.	CALDRGIYEQYF	TGTGCCTTAGACAGGGGGATCTACGAGCAGTACTTC
.	TRBV30	TRBJ1-1	10	.	CAWVDTEAFF	TGTGCCTGGGTGGACACTGAAGCTTTCTTT
.	TRBV6-5	TRBJ2-2	15	few	CASSSAGAHTGELFF	TGTGCCAGCAGCAGTGCGGGGGCGCATACCGGGGAGCTGTTTTTT
.	TRBV4-2	TRBJ2-3	17	.	CASSQEAYHRSTDTQYF	TGTGCCAGCAGCCAAGAAGCTTACCATAGAAGCACAGATACGCAGTATTTT
TRBD2	TRBV5-1	TRBJ2-3	17	.	CASSRGLVGGQGDTQYF	TGCGCCAGCAGCCGGGGACTAGTGGGGGGCCAGGGAGATACGCAGTATTTT
TRBD2	TRBV4-3	TRBJ2-7	15	many	CASSQERGRAYEQYF	TGCGCCAGCAGCCAAGAGCGAGGGAGGGCCTACGAGCAGTACTTC
.	TRBV7-2	TRBJ2-7	15	once	CASSPLRTNSYEQYF	TGTGCCAGCAGCCCGCTTAGGACTAACTCCTACGAGCAGTACTTC
.	TRBV2	TRBJ1-2	13	.	CASIPGQGLGYTF	TGTGCCAGCATACCGGGCCAAGGATTAGGCTACACCTTC
TRBD2	TRBV29-1	TRBJ2-1	15	few	CSVRRLAGGKNEQFF	TGCAGCGTCCGTAGACTAGCGGGAGGGAAAAATGAGCAGTTCTTC
TRBD1	TRBV6-2/TRBV6-3	TRBJ2-2	14	.	CASRSTGDTGELFF	TGTGCCAGCAGGTCGACAGGGGACACCGGGGAGCTGTTTTTT
TRBD1	TRBV27	TRBJ2-7	15	many	CASSLKTGSYYEQYF	TGTGCCAGCAGTTTGAAGACAGGGTCGTACTACGAGCAGTACTTC
.	TRBV7-2	TRBJ1-6	13	.	CASRSGGVSPLHF	TGTGCCAGCAGGTCGGGGGGAGTTTCACCCCTCCACTTT
TRBD1	TRBV20-1	TRBJ2-1	16	.	CSARAMTGSEYNEQFF	TGCAGTGCTAGAGCCATGACAGGGTCTGAGTACAATGAGCAGTTCTTC
TRBD2	TRBV5-4	TRBJ2-1	15	few	CASSRSGGVWNEQFF	TGTGCCAGCAGCCGTAGCGGGGGGGTTTGGAATGAGCAGTTCTTC
.	TRBV20-1	TRBJ1-2	15	few	CSARDLEGINYGYTF	TGCAGTGCTAGAGATCTCGAGGGGATTAACTATGGCTACACCTTC
TRBD2	TRBV7-2	TRBJ2-3	16	.	CASSFIAGGSTDTQYF	TGTGCCAGCAGCTTCATAGCGGGAGGGAGCACAGATACGCAGTATTTT